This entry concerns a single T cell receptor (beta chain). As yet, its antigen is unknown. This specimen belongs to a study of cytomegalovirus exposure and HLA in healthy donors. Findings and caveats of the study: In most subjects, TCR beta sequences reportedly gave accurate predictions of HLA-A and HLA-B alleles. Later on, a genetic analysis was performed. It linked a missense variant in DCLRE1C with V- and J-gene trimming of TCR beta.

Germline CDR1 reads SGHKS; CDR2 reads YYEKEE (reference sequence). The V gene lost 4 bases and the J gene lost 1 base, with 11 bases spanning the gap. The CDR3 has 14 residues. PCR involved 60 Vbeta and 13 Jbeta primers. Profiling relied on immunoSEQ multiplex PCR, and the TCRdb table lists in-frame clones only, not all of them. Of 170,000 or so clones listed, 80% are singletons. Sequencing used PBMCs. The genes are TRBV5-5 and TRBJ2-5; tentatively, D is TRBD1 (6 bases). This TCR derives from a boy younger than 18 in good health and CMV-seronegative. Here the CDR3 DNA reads TGTGCCAGCAGCATAGGACAGATCCAAGAGACCCAGTACTTC. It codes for CASSIGQIQETQYF.